This TCR beta chain was observed in a study of beta chain features in type 1 diabetes. The germline V gene encodes CDR1 SGDLS and CDR2 YYNGEE. With 0 bases removed from V and 1 base from J, the gap between germline ends came to 11 bases. This CDR3 region has 15 residues. Worth noting for this clone: The antigen is unknown.

The investigators reverse transcribed all of the isolated RNA, so they sequenced expressed TCRB transcripts. Some clones are missing from TCRdb's copy, which holds only in-frame ones; the method was immunoSEQ multiplex PCR. The repertoire consists of approximately 170,000 clones, with almost 65% occurring once and the leading ten covering around 0.08%. Study-wide findings and caveats: A moderate, significant TCRB CDR3 shortening appeared in type 1 diabetes across four CD4+ subsets.

The source is a man aged 25-45 years with type 1 diabetes. The sample taken for sequencing was naive CD4+ T cells from blood. This chain links TRBV9 with TRBJ2-7, with D perhaps TRBD1 or TRBD2 (5 bases each). The CDR3 spells CASSVGGDISYEQYF. CDR3 DNA: TGTGCCAGCAGCGTAGGAGGGGATATTTCCTACGAGCAGTACTTC.